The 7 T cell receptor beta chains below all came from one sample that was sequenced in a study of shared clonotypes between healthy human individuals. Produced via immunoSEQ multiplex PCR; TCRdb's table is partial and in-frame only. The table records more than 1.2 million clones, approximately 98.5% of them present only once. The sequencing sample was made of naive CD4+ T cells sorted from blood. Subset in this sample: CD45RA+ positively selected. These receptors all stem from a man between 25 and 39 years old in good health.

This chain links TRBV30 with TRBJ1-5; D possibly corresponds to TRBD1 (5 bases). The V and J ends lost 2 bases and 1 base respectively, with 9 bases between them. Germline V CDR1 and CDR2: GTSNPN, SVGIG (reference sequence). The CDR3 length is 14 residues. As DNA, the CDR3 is TGTGCCTGGAGTTCCGGGACCAGCAATCAGCCCCAGCATTTT. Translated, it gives CAWSSGTSNQPQHF. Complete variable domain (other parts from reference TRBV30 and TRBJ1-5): SQTIHQWPATLVQPVGSPLSLECTVEGTSNPNLYWYRQAAGRGLQLLFYSVGIGQISSEVPQNLSASRPQDRQFILSSKKLLLSDSGFYLCAWSSGTSNQPQHFGDGTRLSIL.

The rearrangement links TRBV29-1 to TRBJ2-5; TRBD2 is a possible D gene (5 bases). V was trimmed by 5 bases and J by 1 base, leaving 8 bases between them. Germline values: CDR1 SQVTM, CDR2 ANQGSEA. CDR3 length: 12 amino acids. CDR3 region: CSVLGVQETQYF. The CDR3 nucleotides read TGCAGCGTTTTGGGAGTCCAAGAGACCCAGTACTTC.

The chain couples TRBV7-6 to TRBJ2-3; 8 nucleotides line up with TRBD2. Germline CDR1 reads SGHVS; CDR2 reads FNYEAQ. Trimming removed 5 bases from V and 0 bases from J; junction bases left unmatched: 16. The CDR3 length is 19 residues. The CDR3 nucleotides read TGTGCCAGCAGCCAGGCCGGGAGGGCTAGCGTCTTTAGCACAGATACGCAGTATTTT. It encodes CASSQAGRASVFSTDTQYF.

The DNA of the CDR3 is TGCAGCGTGAGTAGGGGCGGCACCGGGGAGCTGTTTTTT. Amino acid sequence: CSVSRGGTGELFF. This chain joins TRBV29-1 and TRBJ2-2, with a tentative D call TRBD1 (5 bases). The ends were cut back, 6 bases at V and 4 bases at J, with 12 bases in the middle. The CDR3 is 13 amino acids. Germline V gene sequence: CDR1 SQVTM, CDR2 ANQGSEA.

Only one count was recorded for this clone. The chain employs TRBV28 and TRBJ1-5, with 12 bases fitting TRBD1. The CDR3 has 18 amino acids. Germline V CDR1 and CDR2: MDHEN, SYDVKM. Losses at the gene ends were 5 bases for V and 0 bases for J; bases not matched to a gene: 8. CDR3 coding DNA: TGTGCCAGCAGTCAACCACCGGGACAGGGGGCTAGCAATCAGCCCCAGCATTTT. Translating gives CASSQPPGQGASNQPQHF.

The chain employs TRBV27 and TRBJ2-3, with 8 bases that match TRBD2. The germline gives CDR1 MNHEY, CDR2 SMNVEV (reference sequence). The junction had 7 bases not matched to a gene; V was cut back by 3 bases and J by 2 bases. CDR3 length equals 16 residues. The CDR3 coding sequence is TGTGCCAGCAGTTTGCATAGCGGGACCGCCACAGATACGCAGTATTTT. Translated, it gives CASSLHSGTATDTQYF.

The CDR3 DNA follows: TGTGCCAGCAGCGTAGGTGGTCAGGAGGCCTACAATGAGCAGTTCTTC. Amino acid sequence: CASSVGGQEAYNEQFF. This chain links TRBV9 with TRBJ2-1, with a weak D call TRBD2 (5 bases). V lost 0 bases, J lost 2 bases, and 12 bases lay in between. The length of the CDR3 is 16 residues. Germline-derived CDR1 and CDR2 are SGDLS and YYNGEE.